These T cell receptor beta chains were read from a single sample in a study of blood T cell repertoires in COVID-19. Data came from immunoSEQ multiplex PCR; TCRdb stores just in-frame clones and leaves some out. The top ten clones hold about 35% of a sample with tens of thousands of clones, roughly 86% of them seen once. The sequenced material came from peripheral blood. These receptors were collected from a man between 65 and 85 years old with acute or convalescent COVID-19. Each CDR3 is given with its conserved first and last residue. D genes are given only for firm matches. Size is stated for part of the rows, as once, few or many counts, or as a class when the clone is expanded.

V gene	D gene	CDR3 length	clone size	J gene	CDR3 DNA	CDR3 protein
TRBV3-1/TRBV3-2	NA	15	NA	TRBJ2-1	TGTGCCAGCAGCCAAGAAGGAGGGTCCTACAATGAGCAGTTCTTC	CASSQEGGSYNEQFF
TRBV5-1	TRBD2	15	NA	TRBJ2-5	TGCGCCAGCAGCTTGCCCGTTCCCGGGGGGGAGACCCAGTACTTC	CASSLPVPGGETQYF
TRBV7-3	NA	13	NA	TRBJ1-2	TGTGCCAGCAGCTTATTGAGGGGAGGTGGCTACACCTTC	CASSLLRGGGYTF
TRBV19	TRBD2	15	NA	TRBJ2-3	TGTGCCAGTACCCTCACTAGCGGGCTCACAGATACGCAGTATTTT	CASTLTSGLTDTQYF
TRBV11-1	TRBD1	14	NA	TRBJ1-4	TGTGCCAGCAGCCCGGGACAGGGAATTGAAAAACTGTTTTTT	CASSPGQGIEKLFF
TRBV7-2	NA	14	few	TRBJ2-7	TGTGCCAGCAGTGAGGTCCTAAGCTCCTACGAGCAGTACTTC	CASSEVLSSYEQYF
TRBV5-1	TRBD1	15	NA	TRBJ1-6	TGCGCCAGCAGCTTCCAGGGGGCAGGGAATTCACCCCTCCACTTT	CASSFQGAGNSPLHF
TRBV5-6	NA	13	NA	TRBJ2-7	TGTGCCAGCAGCTTGCCTCCTAGTACCGAGCAGTACTTC	CASSLPPSTEQYF
TRBV5-1	NA	15	NA	TRBJ1-5	TGCGCCAGCAGCCCTCGTGCAGGGGGCAATCAGCCCCAGCATTTT	CASSPRAGGNQPQHF
TRBV24-1	NA	14	few	TRBJ1-1	TGTGCCACCTCGCAGGGGTGGCCCAACACTGAAGCTTTCTTT	CATSQGWPNTEAFF
TRBV19	TRBD2	15	NA	TRBJ2-2	TGTGCCAGTAGTATAGCCGGGGGGGGTCACGGGGAGCTGTTTTTT	CASSIAGGGHGELFF
TRBV3-1/TRBV3-2	NA	12	NA	TRBJ1-1	TGTGCCAGCAGACAGGGGAACACTGAAGCTTTCTTT	CASRQGNTEAFF
TRBV7-2	TRBD1	15	NA	TRBJ2-2	TGTGCCAGCAGCTTACGACAGGGGAACACCGGGGAGCTGTTTTTT	CASSLRQGNTGELFF
TRBV5-4	TRBD1	17	NA	TRBJ2-7	TGTGCCAGCAGCAGGGGGCCCGACCGCCCTAGCTCCTACGAGCAGTACTTC	CASSRGPDRPSSYEQYF
TRBV7-6	TRBD2	18	NA	TRBJ2-6	TGTGCCAGCAGCTTAGTCCTAGCGGGGGGGACTGGGGCCAACGTCCTGACTTTC	CASSLVLAGGTGANVLTF
TRBV11-2	NA	16	once	TRBJ2-1	TGTGCCAGCAGCTCTTACGGGCAGGGAGGAAACAATGAGCAGTTCTTC	CASSSYGQGGNNEQFF
TRBV4-1	NA	16	NA	TRBJ2-7	TGCGCCAGCAGCCAAGGGTTGGCGGAGAGATTCTACGAGCAGTACTTC	CASSQGLAERFYEQYF
TRBV10-2	NA	13	NA	TRBJ2-7	TGCGCCAGCACCTACACCCAGGGTTCCGAGCAGTACTTC	CASTYTQGSEQYF
TRBV7-8	NA	16	NA	TRBJ2-3	TGTGCCAGCAGCTTAACCGGGTCGGTGCCAGGGGATACGCAGTATTTT	CASSLTGSVPGDTQYF
TRBV19	TRBD2	18	NA	TRBJ2-7	TGTGCCAGTAGTATCACGGGACTAGCGGGAGTTAGGGCCTACGAGCAGTACTTC	CASSITGLAGVRAYEQYF
TRBV28	NA	14	once	TRBJ1-4	TGTGCCAGCAGTTTAGGAGCCATTAATGAAAAACTGTTTTTT	CASSLGAINEKLFF
TRBV19	TRBD2	15	NA	TRBJ2-1	TGTGCCAGTAGTATTAGAGGCGGGAGGGCGAATGAGCAGTTCTTC	CASSIRGGRANEQFF
TRBV2	NA	13	many	TRBJ2-3	TGTGCCAGCCTTGACAGACTCACAGATACGCAGTATTTT	CASLDRLTDTQYF
TRBV7-3	TRBD1	16	NA	TRBJ1-1	TGTGCCAGCAGCGCCCGGACAGGGGGCGGGAGTGCTGAAGCTTTCTTT	CASSARTGGGSAEAFF
TRBV15	TRBD2	15	NA	TRBJ2-1	TGTGCCACCAGCGGACTAGCGGGGGTCAGGAATGAGCAGTTCTTC	CATSGLAGVRNEQFF
TRBV6-1	NA	15	once	TRBJ2-3	TGTGCCAGCAGTGACGGAGCGGGCCCCACAGATACGCAGTATTTT	CASSDGAGPTDTQYF
TRBV7-2	NA	13	NA	TRBJ2-5	TGTGCCAGCAGCTTCGTTCCGGGAGAGACCCAGTACTTC	CASSFVPGETQYF
TRBV10-3	TRBD1	16	NA	TRBJ1-2	TGTGCCATCAGTGAGGCCCGACAGGGCTCCACCTATGGCTACACCTTC	CAISEARQGSTYGYTF
TRBV6-6	NA	13	NA	TRBJ1-2	TGTGCCAGCAGTTACGGGACACAGTATGGCTACACCTTC	CASSYGTQYGYTF
TRBV10-3	NA	14	few	TRBJ1-2	TGTGCCATCAGTGAGTCCCGGGGGAGCCCTGGCTACACCTTC	CAISESRGSPGYTF
TRBV6-5	NA	15	NA	TRBJ1-3	TGTGCCAGCTGGGAGGGGAGGATCTCTGGAAACACCATATATTTT	CASWEGRISGNTIYF
TRBV5-1	TRBD2	16	NA	TRBJ2-5	TGCGCCAGCAGCTCCATGACTAGCGGGAAAGGGGAGACCCAGTACTTC	CASSSMTSGKGETQYF
TRBV5-4	NA	14	NA	TRBJ1-1	TGTGCCAGCAGCTTTGGTAGGACTCACACTGAAGCTTTCTTT	CASSFGRTHTEAFF
TRBV5-1	TRBD2	19	NA	TRBJ2-2	TGCGCCAGCAGCTTCGCCTCCGGGAGGACCCGGCGATACACCGGGGAGCTGTTTTTT	CASSFASGRTRRYTGELFF
TRBV5-4	TRBD1	14	NA	TRBJ2-7	TGTGCCAGCAGCCCTCCGGGACAGGGTTACGAGCAGTACTTC	CASSPPGQGYEQYF
TRBV19	TRBD2	14	once	TRBJ2-1	TGTGCCACGCAACTAGCGGGAGGGCGAAATGAGCAGTTCTTC	CATQLAGGRNEQFF
TRBV11-2	NA	15	NA	TRBJ1-1	TGTGCCAGCAACAACCCGGGGAGATTGAACACTGAAGCTTTCTTT	CASNNPGRLNTEAFF
TRBV7-9	NA	15	NA	TRBJ1-6	TGTGCCAGCAGCTTAGGGGAGGGATATAATTCACCCCTCCACTTT	CASSLGEGYNSPLHF
TRBV2	NA	14	NA	TRBJ2-5	TGTGCCAGCACTCTACCGGGACATGGAGAGACCCAGTACTTC	CASTLPGHGETQYF
TRBV27	NA	15	NA	TRBJ2-3	TGTGCCAGCAGTTTTGGCGCTAGACGCACAGATACGCAGTATTTT	CASSFGARRTDTQYF
TRBV28	NA	13	NA	TRBJ1-3	TGTGCCAGCAGGGGGACTGCTGGAAACACCATATATTTT	CASRGTAGNTIYF
TRBV10-3	TRBD1	16	NA	TRBJ2-7	TGTGCCATCAGTGGGTCGAGGACAGGCTTTTCCTACGAGCAGTACTTC	CAISGSRTGFSYEQYF
TRBV7-9	TRBD2	15	NA	TRBJ2-3	TGTGCCAGCAGCTACCTAGCGGGGGGCACAGATACGCAGTATTTT	CASSYLAGGTDTQYF